The 29 T cell receptor beta chains reported below all come from one sample, sequenced in a study of Graves' ophthalmopathy and Graves' hyperthyroidism. Researchers took RNA transcripts and amplified TCR beta CDR3 regions from them. Amplification began with first-round RT-PCR using HTBI primers, then second-round multiplex PCR was performed. TCRdb itself ran the multiplex PCR reads through MiXCR, one entry per CDR3 protein. The sample consists of fewer than 400,000 distinct CDR3 sequences, around 18% of them appearing once. The sample comprised peripheral blood. The receptors stem from a woman between 18 and 30 years old with Graves' ophthalmopathy.

This chain uses TRBV12-3 or TRBV12-4 with TRBJ2-7, with D possibly matching TRBD2 (5 bases). The CDR3 is 13 amino acids. The V and J ends lost 7 bases and 4 bases respectively, with 14 bases between them. CDR3 protein: CASTLGLRYEQYF. Here the CDR3 DNA reads TGTGCCAGCACCCTAGGACTGAGATACGAGCAGTACTTC.

This clonotype was counted many times. J is TRBJ1-5 and V is TRBV6-2 or TRBV6-3, with 12 bases fitting TRBD1. V lost 6 bases, J lost 1 base, and 4 bases stayed unmatched. Germline V gene lookup returns CDR1 MNHEY and CDR2 SVGEGT. There are 16 residues in the CDR3. The CDR3 region is CASRGTGGASNQPQHF. CDR3 sequence (DNA): TGTGCCAGCAGGGGGACAGGGGGCGCGAGCAATCAGCCCCAGCATTTT.

The V gene is TRBV28, the J gene TRBJ1-1, with 7 positions matching TRBD1. Looked up from germline, CDR1 is MDHEN and CDR2 is SYDVKM. The CDR3 loop spans 13 amino acids. V lost 8 bases to trimming and J lost 0 bases; unmatched junction nucleotides: 3. The CDR3 protein is CASQQGLNTEAFF. CDR3 bases: TGTGCCAGCCAACAGGGGTTGAACACTGAAGCTTTCTTT.

This chain links TRBV3-1 with TRBJ1-1, with 8 bases fitting TRBD1. From germline, CDR1 is LGHDT and CDR2 YNNKEL (reference sequence). Unmatched junction bases numbered 6, after V lost 1 base and J lost 5 bases. The CDR3 covers 15 residues. CDR3 DNA sequence: TGTGCCAGCAGCCAAGCTGACAGGGGCGGGACTGAAGCTTTCTTT. It is translated as CASSQADRGGTEAFF.

This clonotype was counted many times. CDR3 protein: CASSSARGGETQYF. CDR3 in DNA: TGTGCCAGCAGCTCAGCCCGGGGGGGGGAGACCCAGTACTTC. This chain links TRBV7-2 with TRBJ2-5, with TRBD2 matching 8 bases. The CDR3 is 14 amino acids. Unmatched junction bases numbered 6, after V lost 4 bases and J lost 5 bases. CDR1 and CDR2 (germline): SGHTA, FQGNSA.

This clonotype was detected many times. This chain links TRBV28 with TRBJ2-7; 12 bases fit TRBD2. This CDR3 spans 16 amino acids. The ends lost 6 bases at V and 2 bases at J; junction bases unmatched: 8. CDR1 MDHEN and CDR2 SYDVKM come from the germline V gene. As DNA, the CDR3 is TGTGCCAGCAGACTTGACCTAGCGGGAGGGCCCTACGAGCAGTACTTC. It yields the protein CASRLDLAGGPYEQYF.

This sequence joins TRBV7-2 and TRBJ2-7, with TRBD2 matching over 9 bases. V lost 1 base and J lost 6; bases outside the gene matches: 7. Looked up from germline, CDR1 is SGHTA and CDR2 is FQGNSA. The CDR3 contains 15 residues. The CDR3 reads CASSLGGLASREQYF. The CDR3 coding sequence is TGTGCCAGCAGCTTAGGGGGACTAGCTTCCCGCGAGCAGTACTTC.

There are many counts of this clonotype. In DNA, the CDR3 is TGTGCCAGCAGTTTTCACACCTTGACAGCGTACTACGAGCAGTACTTC. Protein product: CASSFHTLTAYYEQYF. V usage is TRBV12-3 or TRBV12-4 and J usage is TRBJ2-7; D perhaps matches TRBD1 (5 bases). V lost 3 bases to trimming and J lost 3 bases, with 18 bases between them. This CDR3 has 16 residues.

This clonotype was recorded many times. The rearrangement joins TRBV20-1 to TRBJ1-1; no definite D call. The V and J ends lost 2 bases and 4 bases respectively, with 14 bases between them. The CDR3 covers 14 residues. Germline CDR1 DFQATT, CDR2 SNEGSKA (reference sequence). In DNA, the CDR3 is TGCAGTGCTAGACCGGGCCCCCGACGCACTGAAGCTTTCTTT. Amino acids: CSARPGPRRTEAFF.

The chain has TRBV28 and TRBJ2-7; D possibly matches TRBD1 or TRBD2 (6 bases each). Trimming took 4 bases from V and 5 from J, leaving 18 bases between them. The CDR3 totals 15 residues. Looked up from germline, CDR1 is MDHEN and CDR2 is SYDVKM. DNA for the CDR3: TGTGCCAGCAGTTACGGCCCGGGGGCTTCTAACGAGCAGTACTTC. This translates into CASSYGPGASNEQYF. The entire variable domain, with the rest obtained from reference TRBV28 and TRBJ2-7, is as follows: DVKVTQSSRYLVKRTGEKVFLECVQDMDHENMFWYRQDPGLGLRLIYFSYDVKMKEKGDIPEGYSVSREKKERFSLILESASTNQTSMYLCASSYGPGASNEQYFGPGTRLTVT.

This clonotype was counted at least ten times. This rearrangement joins TRBV13 to TRBJ1-3, with a possible D match to TRBD1 (6 bases). The CDR3 extends over 16 amino acids. The ends were cut back, 4 bases at V and 4 bases at J, with 17 bases in the middle. Germline assignment: CDR1 PRHDT and CDR2 FYEKMQ (reference sequence). The CDR3 region is CASSSRQAGDGNTIYF. The CDR3 DNA reads as TGTGCCAGCAGCTCCCGACAGGCGGGGGACGGAAACACCATATATTTT. Drawing the rest from reference TRBV13 and TRBJ1-3, the complete variable domain is AAGVIQSPRHLIKEKRETATLKCYPIPRHDTVYWYQQGPGQDPQFLISFYEKMQSDKGSIPDRFSAQQFSDYHSELNMSSLELGDSALYFCASSSRQAGDGNTIYFGEGSWLTVV.

This clonotype was picked up many times. The V and J genes are TRBV29-1 and TRBJ2-7; 7 bases are a match to TRBD1. The length of the CDR3 is 13 residues. Germline-derived CDR1 and CDR2 are SQVTM and ANQGSEA. After removal of 4 bases from V and 2 bases from J, the junction contained 5 bases not matched to a gene. The CDR3 coding sequence is TGCAGCGTTGTAGGACAGGACGCCTACGAGCAGTACTTC. Translating it yields CSVVGQDAYEQYF.

This clonotype was observed at least ten times. The chain joins TRBV6-5 to TRBJ1-6; TRBD1 aligns across 8 bases. The CDR3 totals 15 residues. V gave up 0 bases and J gave up 7 bases; unmatched junction bases: 2. Germline V gene sequence: CDR1 MNHEY, CDR2 SVGAGI. The CDR3 protein is CASSYSTGANSPLHF. Here the CDR3 DNA reads TGTGCCAGCAGTTACTCGACAGGGGCGAATTCACCCCTCCACTTT.

This clonotype was found many times. This sequence joins TRBV2 and TRBJ2-2, with TRBD2 as a possible D gene (5 bases). Germline V gene data show CDR1 as SNHLY and CDR2 as FYNNEI. The germline V and J ends were trimmed by 4 bases and 7 bases, with 13 bases remaining between them. This CDR3 comprises 14 residues. CDR3 DNA sequence: TGTGCCAGCAGTGTAGGACTTTCTGGCGGGGAGCTGTTTTTT. Amino acids: CASSVGLSGGELFF.

This chain connects TRBV6-1 to TRBJ2-3; D gene uncertain. Trimming took off 6 bases at V and 2 bases at J, with 9 bases between the two ends. Germline CDR1 and CDR2: MNHNS and SASEGT. This CDR3 comprises 13 residues. CDR3 protein: CASRTESTDTQYF. DNA for the CDR3: TGTGCCAGCAGAACGGAATCCACAGATACGCAGTATTTT.

This clonotype was observed at least ten times. The chain joins TRBV6-1 to TRBJ1-1; D not resolved. This CDR3 has 14 residues. Deletions cut 8 bases from V and 1 base from J, with 14 bases between. CDR1 MNHNS and CDR2 SASEGT come from the germline V gene. The CDR3 reads CASLKTVSNTEAFF. CDR3 sequence (DNA): TGTGCCAGCTTGAAGACGGTTTCGAACACTGAAGCTTTCTTT.

This clonotype was seen ten or more times. V and J are TRBV4-1 and TRBJ2-4; TRBD2 matches at 8 bases. With V trimmed by 5 bases and J by 7 bases, 10 bases remained unmatched. The length of the CDR3 is 15 residues. Germline lookup yields CDR1 MGHRA and CDR2 YSYEKL. CDR3 amino acids: CASSFGGGERNIQYF. The CDR3 nucleotides are TGCGCCAGCAGCTTCGGGGGGGGCGAAAGGAACATTCAGTACTTC.

This clonotype was counted ten times or more. The gene calls are TRBV7-2 and TRBJ2-3; a weak D match, TRBD2 (6 bases). V was pared by 0 bases and J by 4 bases, with 11 bases between. The CDR3 length is 15 residues. Germline lookup yields CDR1 SGHTA and CDR2 FQGNSA. For the CDR3, the DNA is TGTGCCAGCAGCTTAGCGCTGGTAGCGGCAGATACGCAGTATTTT. Translation gives CASSLALVAADTQYF. The full variable domain, completed using reference TRBV7-2 and TRBJ2-3, is GAGVSQSPSNKVTEKGKDVELRCDPISGHTALYWYRQSLGQGLEFLIYFQGNSAPDKSGLPSDRFSAERTGGSVSTLTIQRTQQEDSAVYLCASSLALVAADTQYFGPGTRLTVL.

This clonotype was detected only a few times. This chain links TRBV7-2 with TRBJ2-2; possibly TRBD1 for D (6 bases). V shed 4 bases and J shed 1 base, with 10 bases lying between them. CDR3 length equals 15 residues. CDR1 and CDR2 (germline): SGHTA, FQGNSA. The CDR3 protein is CASSSPGQNTGELFF. The DNA of the CDR3 is TGTGCCAGCAGCTCCCCGGGACAGAACACCGGGGAGCTGTTTTTT. Looking up the rest from reference TRBV7-2 and TRBJ2-2 gives the full variable domain: GAGVSQSPSNKVTEKGKDVELRCDPISGHTALYWYRQSLGQGLEFLIYFQGNSAPDKSGLPSDRFSAERTGGSVSTLTIQRTQQEDSAVYLCASSSPGQNTGELFFGEGSRLTVL.

This clonotype occurred many times. This sequence joins TRBV20-1 and TRBJ2-7; TRBD1 matches 7 bases. V lost 7 bases to trimming and J lost 2 bases; unmatched junction nucleotides: 5. The germline V gene encodes CDR1 DFQATT and CDR2 SNEGSKA (reference sequence). The CDR3 is made up of 12 amino acids. DNA for the CDR3: TGCAGTGGGAGACAGGGAGCCTACGAGCAGTACTTC. Its translation: CSGRQGAYEQYF.

This clonotype has a count of ten or more. V usage is TRBV5-1 and J usage is TRBJ2-5; D might be TRBD2 (5 bases). Germline loops: CDR1 SGHRS, CDR2 YFSETQ. The CDR3 is 16 amino acids. V was clipped by 0 bases and J by 5 bases, with 17 bases between them. The CDR3 spells CASSLGAEGVRETQYF. As DNA, the CDR3 is TGCGCCAGCAGCTTGGGGGCAGAGGGTGTCCGGGAGACCCAGTACTTC.

This clonotype has ten or more counts. CDR3 DNA: TGTGCCAGCAGTGATTTAGGGTTTGGCAATCAGCCCCAGCATTTT. Amino acid sequence: CASSDLGFGNQPQHF. The chain has TRBV6-1 and TRBJ1-5; D is unresolved. In germline, CDR1 is MNHNS, CDR2 SASEGT. The V gene lost 3 bases and the J gene lost 2 bases, with 11 bases spanning the gap. This CDR3 is built from 15 residues.

This clonotype appeared many times. The rearrangement uses TRBV10-3 and TRBJ2-6; D may be TRBD2 (5 bases). The CDR3 extends over 15 amino acids. Trimming took 10 bases from V and 0 from J, leaving 13 bases between them. Germline V gene lookup returns CDR1 ENHRY and CDR2 SYGVKD. CDR3 loop: CATLKGVSGANVLTF. The CDR3 nucleotides are TGTGCCACCTTGAAGGGAGTCTCTGGGGCCAACGTCCTGACTTTC.

This clonotype came up many times. The gene calls are TRBV10-3 and TRBJ2-7; D is undetermined. This CDR3 is built from 14 residues. The V gene lost 6 bases and the J gene lost 1 base, with 13 bases spanning the gap. Germline CDR1 ENHRY, CDR2 SYGVKD. CDR3: CAIRIGVRSYEQYF. CDR3 nucleotide sequence: TGTGCCATCAGGATTGGGGTAAGGTCCTACGAGCAGTACTTC.

This clonotype has a count of ten or more. The chain has TRBV4-1 and TRBJ2-2; 7 nucleotides agree with TRBD2. After removal of 3 bases from V and 1 base from J, the junction contained 8 bases not matched to a gene. Germline V gene lookup returns CDR1 MGHRA and CDR2 YSYEKL. The CDR3 has 17 residues. CDR3 in amino acids: CASSQWAAGENTGELFF. In nucleotides, the CDR3 is TGCGCCAGCAGCCAGTGGGCGGCGGGGGAGAACACCGGGGAGCTGTTTTTT.

This clonotype was detected many times. This sequence joins TRBV6-1 and TRBJ1-2; TRBD1 matches at 11 bases. The trim removed 1 base at V and 7 bases at J, leaving 8 bases unmatched. Germline CDR1 MNHNS, CDR2 SASEGT. The CDR3 covers 16 residues. CDR3 region: CASSEEAGTGGFGYTF. The CDR3 bases are TGTGCCAGCAGTGAAGAAGCAGGGACAGGGGGTTTTGGCTACACCTTC.

Many counts were recorded for this clonotype. The chain is built from TRBV18 and TRBJ1-6; D call uncertain. The CDR3 has 14 amino acids. Trimming pared 10 bases from V and 7 bases from J, leaving 17 bases between. The germline V gene has CDR1 KGHSH and CDR2 LQKENI. The CDR3 DNA sequence: TGTGCCACCACCCGTGTCCCGGGAAATTCACCCCTCCACTTT. It codes for CATTRVPGNSPLHF.

This clonotype was counted ten times or more. V usage is TRBV28 and J usage is TRBJ2-6; D gene ambiguous. Germline V gene data show CDR1 as MDHEN and CDR2 as SYDVKM. The CDR3 runs to 13 residues. V dropped 9 bases and J dropped 3 bases, with 9 bases sitting between them. This CDR3 reads CASTRVGANVLTF. CDR3 coding DNA: TGTGCCAGTACGAGAGTTGGGGCCAACGTCCTGACTTTC.

This clonotype came up many times. This chain uses TRBV2 with TRBJ2-5; no clear D. The CDR3 consists of 13 residues. The V and J ends lost 6 bases and 4 bases respectively, with 12 bases between them. In germline, CDR1 is SNHLY, CDR2 FYNNEI. The CDR3 reads CASSSPWGETQYF. The CDR3 DNA reads TGTGCCAGCAGCTCCCCCTGGGGAGAGACCCAGTACTTC. The entire variable domain, with the rest obtained from reference TRBV2 and TRBJ2-5, is as follows: EPEVTQTPSHQVTQMGQEVILRCVPISNHLYFYWYRQILGQKVEFLVSFYNNEISEKSEIFDDQFSVERPDGSNFTLKIRSTKLEDSAMYFCASSSPWGETQYFGPGTRLLVL.